Shown below are 24 T cell receptor beta chains from a single sample sequenced in a study of blood T cells in healthy people across ages. It was with a sample-barcoded 5' primer and a J-beta primer mix that a second PCR of roughly 7 to 11 cycles was run. One entry per CDR3 protein, called by TCRdb with MiXCR from the 5' RACE reads. This sample has 750,000 to 1,000,000 distinct CDR3 sequences; almost 30% occur once, and the top ten carry roughly 10%. The same sample was also studied in work on T cells of mothers and their children.

The specimen was blood. The receptor set was obtained from a woman in her thirties or forties in good health.

This clonotype was observed at least ten times. This chain connects TRBV7-3 to TRBJ2-5; D is uncertain. Trimming left V 9 bases short and J 1 base short, with 12 bases between. Germline values: CDR1 SGHTA, CDR2 FQGTGA. The CDR3 covers 13 residues. CDR3 region: CARLRTRQETQYF. The CDR3 DNA reads as TGTGCCAGACTACGGACCCGCCAAGAGACCCAGTACTTC.

The sample holds many counts of this clonotype. The CDR3 loop is CASSLNKANAGYEQYF. The CDR3 DNA is TGTGCCAGCAGCCTGAACAAGGCCAACGCTGGGTACGAGCAGTACTTC. The chain is built from TRBV3-1 and TRBJ2-7; D uncertain. This CDR3 comprises 16 residues. Germline V CDR1 and CDR2: LGHDT, YNNKEL (reference sequence). V shed 4 bases and J shed 4 bases, with 20 bases lying between them.

This clonotype has only a few counts. V is TRBV7-2 and J is TRBJ1-1, with a possible D match to TRBD1 (6 bases). CDR3 length: 15 amino acids. V was trimmed by 5 bases and J by 0 bases, leaving 13 bases between them. The germline gives CDR1 SGHTA, CDR2 FQGNSA. The CDR3 DNA reads as TGTGCCAGCAGCGCCGACAGGCCCATGAACACTGAAGCTTTCTTT. Translation gives CASSADRPMNTEAFF.

Ten or more counts support this clonotype. The V and J genes are TRBV3-1 and TRBJ2-1; D possibly matches TRBD1 or TRBD2 (5 bases each). The V gene lost 2 bases and the J gene lost 8 bases, with 10 bases spanning the gap. From germline, CDR1 is LGHDT and CDR2 YNNKEL (reference sequence). The CDR3 loop spans 13 amino acids. The CDR3: CASSQREGDEQFF. CDR3 bases: TGTGCCAGCAGCCAACGGGAAGGGGATGAGCAGTTCTTC.

This clonotype came up many times. J is TRBJ1-5 and V is TRBV20-1; D may be TRBD1 (5 bases). Deletions cut 6 bases from V and 0 bases from J, with 9 bases between. The CDR3 runs to 13 residues. Germline CDR1 and CDR2: DFQATT and SNEGSKA (reference sequence). CDR3 nucleotides: TGCAGTGCCGGGGCCTTTAGCAATCAGCCCCAGCATTTT. Its translation is CSAGAFSNQPQHF.

This clonotype was found many times. V is TRBV27 and J is TRBJ2-7; TRBD1 aligns across 9 bases. CDR1 MNHEY and CDR2 SMNVEV come from the germline V gene (reference sequence). The CDR3 has 15 residues. J gave up 4 bases and V 5 bases, and 9 bases lay outside the gene matches. The CDR3: CASSPQGAYSYEQYF. DNA for the CDR3: TGTGCCAGCAGTCCACAGGGGGCTTACTCATACGAGCAGTACTTC.

The V call is TRBV28, the J call TRBJ2-1; 7 bases are a match to TRBD1. In germline, CDR1 is MDHEN, CDR2 SYDVKM. Trimming at V came to 6 bases and at J to 2 bases, leaving 4 bases not matched to a gene. The CDR3 runs 14 residues. This CDR3 reads CASRLRGPYNEQFF. The CDR3 DNA sequence: TGTGCCAGCAGACTGAGGGGGCCCTACAATGAGCAGTTCTTC. Full variable domain (rest looked up from reference TRBV28 and TRBJ2-1): DVKVTQSSRYLVKRTGEKVFLECVQDMDHENMFWYRQDPGLGLRLIYFSYDVKMKEKGDIPEGYSVSREKKERFSLILESASTNQTSMYLCASRLRGPYNEQFFGPGTRLTVL.

This clonotype was counted only a few times. A far larger clone lies a single base away; this is likely a read error. The V gene is TRBV12-3 or TRBV12-4, the J gene TRBJ2-1; a weak D match, TRBD1 (5 bases). The V and J ends lost 5 bases and 10 bases respectively, with 12 bases between them. The CDR3 is 12 residues long. The CDR3 loop reads CASSRGSYEQFF. The CDR3 DNA reads TGTGCCAGCAGTAGGGGCTCCTACGAGCAGTTCTTC.

This clonotype has just a few counts. Here the CDR3 DNA reads TGTGCCAGCAGCCCCCACAGGGAAGGTGGCTACACCTTC. Encoded protein: CASSPHREGGYTF. The rearrangement joins TRBV7-3 to TRBJ1-2; possible D gene TRBD1, 6 bases. V was trimmed by 5 bases and J by 7 bases, leaving 14 bases between them. The CDR3 has 13 amino acids. Germline CDR1 SGHTA, CDR2 FQGTGA.

The table lists this clonotype with a few counts. The chain carries TRBV4-1 and TRBJ1-4, with a tentative D call TRBD1 (5 bases). Germline-derived CDR1 and CDR2 are MGHRA and YSYEKL. The V end was cut by 4 bases, the J end by 5 bases, with 11 bases between. This CDR3 spans 14 amino acids. CDR3 DNA: TGCGCCAGCAGCCTTCGACAGATGAATGAAAAACTGTTTTTT. It encodes CASSLRQMNEKLFF.

V gene TRBV20-1 combines with J gene TRBJ2-7; TRBD2 matches 7 bases. CDR3 length: 13 amino acids. V lost 2 bases to trimming and J lost 3 bases; unmatched junction nucleotides: 4. Germline CDR1 is DFQATT and CDR2 is SNEGSKA (reference sequence). The CDR3 nucleotides read TGCAGTGCTAGATCGGCTAGCGGCTACGAGCAGTACTTC. This translates into CSARSASGYEQYF.

Notes on this clonotype: One junction end disagrees with the germline gene, perhaps due to a read error. The gene calls are TRBV5-5 and TRBJ1-5, with 8 nucleotides matching TRBD1. Germline V gene lookup returns CDR1 SGHKS and CDR2 YYEKEE (reference sequence). This CDR3 has 14 residues. The CDR3 DNA sequence: TGTGCCGGCAGCGCCGGGACAGGTAGTCAGCCCCAGCATTTT. Encoded protein: CAGSAGTGSQPQHF. Drawing the rest from reference TRBV5-5 and TRBJ1-5, the complete variable domain is DAGVTQSPTHLIKTRGQQVTLRCSPISGHKSVSWYQQVLGQGPQFIFQYYEKEERGRGNFPDRFSARQFPNYSSELNVNALLLGDSALYLCAGSAGTGSQPQHFGDGTRLSIL.

This clonotype occurred many times. The V call is TRBV12-3 or TRBV12-4, the J call TRBJ2-1; possibly TRBD2 for D (7 bases). The CDR3 is 16 residues long. The ends were cut back, 7 bases at V and 0 bases at J, with 16 bases in the middle. The CDR3 region is CASTTLGGRSYNEQFF. For the CDR3, the DNA is TGTGCCAGCACCACCCTGGGGGGGCGCTCCTACAATGAGCAGTTCTTC.

This clonotype showed up many times. The CDR3 DNA follows: TGCAGTGCTAGAATAGGGATCAGGAATCAGCCCCAGCATTTT. Protein sequence: CSARIGIRNQPQHF. This chain connects TRBV20-1 to TRBJ1-5; D remains unclear. Trimming took off 2 bases at V and 4 bases at J, with 12 bases between the two ends. This CDR3 contains 14 residues. Germline V gene sequence: CDR1 DFQATT, CDR2 SNEGSKA (reference sequence).

This clonotype was seen repeatedly, ten times or more. The chain recombines TRBV5-1 with TRBJ2-6, with a possible D match to TRBD2 (6 bases). With 5 bases removed from V and 8 bases from J, the gap between germline ends came to 8 bases. This CDR3 comprises 12 residues. Germline V CDR1 and CDR2: SGHRS, YFSETQ. DNA for the CDR3: TGCGCCAGCAGTGGGAGGTCCAACGTCCTGACTTTC. Translating gives CASSGRSNVLTF.

This clonotype has ten or more counts. V usage is TRBV5-1 and J usage is TRBJ1-2; D is uncertain. The V gene lost 0 bases and the J gene lost 8 bases, with 14 bases spanning the gap. The CDR3 length is 14 residues. Per germline, CDR1 SGHRS and CDR2 YFSETQ. CDR3 sequence (DNA): TGCGCCAGCAGCTTGGAAGTATCGCTCGTGGGCTACACCTTC. Its translation: CASSLEVSLVGYTF.

Worth noting for this clonotype: A junction end diverges from the germline sequence, so it may reflect a read error. The genes are TRBV24-1 and TRBJ2-3; 7 nucleotides line up with TRBD1. This CDR3 has 14 residues. The V gene's germline CDR1 is KGHDR and CDR2 SFDVKD. The CDR3: CAASDWTGGDTQYF. The CDR3 DNA reads TGTGCCGCCAGTGATTGGACAGGCGGGGATACGCAGTATTTT.

This clonotype was observed many times. The chain couples TRBV7-9 to TRBJ2-1, with D possibly being TRBD1 (6 bases). Trimming shortened V by 1 base and J by 4 bases, and 14 bases separated the two germline ends. CDR1 and CDR2 from the germline V gene are SEHNR and FQNEAQ (reference sequence). The CDR3 runs 16 residues. The CDR3 coding sequence is TGTGCCAGCAGCTTAGGTCGGCCAGGGACATACAATGAGCAGTTCTTC. This translates into CASSLGRPGTYNEQFF. The full variable domain, rest sourced from reference TRBV7-9 and TRBJ2-1, is DTGVSQNPRHKITKRGQNVTFRCDPISEHNRLYWYRQTLGQGPEFLTYFQNEAQLEKSRLLSDRFSAERPKGSFSTLEIQRTEQGDSAMYLCASSLGRPGTYNEQFFGPGTRLTVL.

In its sample, this clonotype was seen a few times. The chain joins TRBV4-1 to TRBJ2-3; D is unclear. CDR3 length: 15 amino acids. Trimming removed 0 bases from V and 6 bases from J, with 13 bases in between. Germline V gives CDR1 MGHRA, CDR2 YSYEKL. The CDR3 DNA reads as TGCGCCAGCAGCCAAGAGTTACACAGAACGGATACGCAGTATTTT. Protein product: CASSQELHRTDTQYF.

CDR3 in amino acids: CASSHRIGGNTEAFF. CDR3 nucleotide sequence: TGTGCCAGCAGCCACAGAATAGGGGGGAACACTGAAGCTTTCTTT. V gene TRBV3-1 combines with J gene TRBJ1-1; possibly TRBD1 for D (6 bases). V lost 3 bases to trimming and J lost 1 base, with 12 bases between them. The CDR3 has 15 residues. Germline assignment: CDR1 LGHDT and CDR2 YNNKEL (reference sequence). The full variable domain, in which reference TRBV3-1 and TRBJ1-1 provide the parts outside the CDR3, is DTAVSQTPKYLVTQMGNDKSIKCEQNLGHDTMYWYKQDSKKFLKIMFSYNNKELIINETVPNRFSPKSPDKAHLNLHINSLELGDSAVYFCASSHRIGGNTEAFFGQGTRLTVV.

This clonotype was counted many times. The chain joins TRBV20-1 to TRBJ1-6; D may be TRBD1 (5 bases). Deletions cut 0 bases from V and 8 bases from J, with 20 bases between. The CDR3 consists of 17 residues. In germline, CDR1 is DFQATT, CDR2 SNEGSKA (reference sequence). The CDR3 DNA is TGCAGTGCTAGAGATGTGGGCAGGGCTCCGATAGATTCACCCCTCCACTTT. Amino acid sequence: CSARDVGRAPIDSPLHF.

Remarks on this clonotype: Just one base apart from a much larger clone, this may be a read error. J is TRBJ2-7 and V is TRBV11-1; the D gene is possibly TRBD1 (6 bases). From germline, CDR1 is SGHAT and CDR2 FQDESV (reference sequence). Trimming shortened V by 3 bases and J by 0 bases, and 30 bases separated the two germline ends. The CDR3 is 21 amino acids. The CDR3 coding sequence is TGTGCCAGCAGCTTCCCACAGGGTCTAGAAGTAGCCGTCCCCGGCTCCTACGAGCAGTACTTC. Protein sequence: CASSFPQGLEVAVPGSYEQYF.

Concerning this clonotype itself: The junction and the germline gene differ at one end; a read error may be behind it. V and J are TRBV6-6 and TRBJ1-5; perhaps TRBD1 as D (5 bases). The CDR3 length is 14 residues. CDR1 MNHNY and CDR2 SVGAGI come from the germline V gene (reference sequence). The CDR3 protein is CAGSYAQANQPQHF. The CDR3 DNA reads as TGTGCCGGCAGTTACGCACAGGCGAATCAGCCCCAGCATTTT.

This clonotype came up many times. The J gene is TRBJ2-5, the V gene TRBV30; TRBD1 matches 10 bases. Germline-derived CDR1 and CDR2 are GTSNPN and SVGIG (reference sequence). The CDR3 is made up of 16 amino acids. The J segment lost 4 bases and the V segment lost 1 base, leaving 9 bases of the junction unmatched. This CDR3 reads CAWSGGTGVNRETQYF. The CDR3 bases are TGTGCCTGGAGTGGGGGGACAGGGGTGAATCGAGAGACCCAGTACTTC.